Listed below are T cell receptor beta chains from one sample, sequenced in a study of Ad26.COV2.S vaccination and SARS-CoV-2 variants. Profiled with immunoSEQ multiplex PCR; TCRdb holds only in-frame clones, not every one. The sample contains 350,000 to 500,000 clones, roughly 87% of which appear only once. The starting material was peripheral blood, obtained in a trial of Ad26.COV2.S vaccine versus placebo. The receptor source for this set is a person aged 18 to 59 who received the Ad26.COV2.S COVID-19 vaccine or a placebo. The CDR3 runs from the conserved cysteine through the conserved F or W. A D gene is named only where the DNA matches it firmly. Some rows mark clone size as missing; the rest say once, few, many or name a class of expanded clone.

clone_size: NA; j_call: TRBJ2-1; d_call: TRBD1; v_call: TRBV5-1; cdr3_aa: CASSQGQGAGNEQFF; cdr3_nt: TGCGCCAGCAGCCAGGGACAGGGGGCAGGGAATGAGCAGTTCTTC
clone_size: once; j_call: TRBJ2-5; d_call: NA; v_call: TRBV21-1; cdr3_aa: CASQGGRRETQYF; cdr3_nt: TGTGCCAGTCAGGGGGGGCGACGAGAGACCCAGTACTTC
clone_size: NA; j_call: TRBJ2-7; d_call: NA; v_call: TRBV7-2; cdr3_aa: CASSLETRLLYF; cdr3_nt: TGTGCCAGCAGCTTAGAGACGCGGTTGTTGTACTTC
clone_size: NA; j_call: TRBJ1-3; d_call: NA; v_call: TRBV7-2; cdr3_aa: CASRFIPVGGNTIYF; cdr3_nt: TGTGCCAGCCGATTTATTCCTGTGGGAGGAAACACCATATATTTT
clone_size: NA; j_call: TRBJ2-5; d_call: TRBD2; v_call: TRBV27; cdr3_aa: CASSPTWTSGKETQYF; cdr3_nt: TGTGCCAGCAGCCCTACCTGGACTAGCGGGAAAGAGACCCAGTACTTC
clone_size: NA; j_call: TRBJ2-1; d_call: NA; v_call: TRBV7-3; cdr3_aa: CASSLNGRGLGYNEQFF; cdr3_nt: TGTGCCAGCAGCTTAAATGGCAGGGGCTTGGGATACAATGAGCAGTTCTTC
clone_size: NA; j_call: TRBJ1-2; d_call: TRBD1; v_call: TRBV5-1; cdr3_aa: CASSLDRGRGGYTF; cdr3_nt: TGCGCCAGCAGCTTGGACAGGGGCAGAGGTGGCTACACCTTC
clone_size: NA; j_call: TRBJ2-4; d_call: NA; v_call: TRBV10-3; cdr3_aa: CAISGYPLAKNIQYF; cdr3_nt: TGTGCCATCAGTGGGTACCCGCTAGCCAAAAACATTCAGTACTTC
clone_size: NA; j_call: TRBJ1-3; d_call: NA; v_call: TRBV6-5; cdr3_aa: CASSYSWHFSGNTIYF; cdr3_nt: TGTGCCAGCAGTTACTCGTGGCACTTCTCTGGAAACACCATATATTTT
clone_size: NA; j_call: TRBJ2-2; d_call: NA; v_call: TRBV6-5; cdr3_aa: CASSLQGLGGRELFF; cdr3_nt: TGTGCCAGCAGTTTACAAGGACTAGGGGGGAGGGAGCTGTTTTTT
clone_size: NA; j_call: TRBJ1-5; d_call: NA; v_call: TRBV2; cdr3_aa: CASSVDRSPNQPQHF; cdr3_nt: TGTGCCAGCAGTGTGGACAGAAGCCCCAATCAGCCCCAGCATTTT
clone_size: NA; j_call: TRBJ2-1; d_call: TRBD2; v_call: TRBV7-8; cdr3_aa: CASSMGLAGFPPYNEQFF; cdr3_nt: TGTGCCAGCAGCATGGGACTAGCGGGATTCCCTCCCTACAATGAGCAGTTCTTC
clone_size: NA; j_call: TRBJ1-5; d_call: NA; v_call: TRBV19; cdr3_aa: CASSIPRRAVVQPQHF; cdr3_nt: TGTGCCAGTAGTATTCCCCGCAGGGCGGTCGTTCAGCCCCAGCATTTT
clone_size: once; j_call: TRBJ2-1; d_call: NA; v_call: TRBV4-2; cdr3_aa: CASSQGFLAADNEQFF; cdr3_nt: TGTGCCAGCAGCCAAGGTTTCCTAGCTGCGGACAATGAGCAGTTCTTC
clone_size: NA; j_call: TRBJ2-5; d_call: TRBD2; v_call: TRBV19; cdr3_aa: CASSITVAGGPGTQYF; cdr3_nt: TGTGCCAGTAGTATAACGGTAGCGGGAGGGCCCGGGACCCAGTACTTC
clone_size: many; j_call: TRBJ2-7; d_call: NA; v_call: TRBV28; cdr3_aa: CASSPPVGLGQYF; cdr3_nt: TGTGCCAGCAGTCCCCCAGTAGGCCTCGGGCAGTACTTC
clone_size: NA; j_call: TRBJ2-7; d_call: TRBD2; v_call: TRBV6-1; cdr3_aa: CASSEVERGGAYEQYF; cdr3_nt: TGTGCCAGCAGTGAAGTTGAGCGGGGGGGAGCCTACGAGCAGTACTTC
clone_size: NA; j_call: TRBJ2-7; d_call: NA; v_call: TRBV15; cdr3_aa: CATSSGRFYEQYF; cdr3_nt: TGTGCCACCAGCAGTGGCAGGTTCTACGAGCAGTACTTC
clone_size: NA; j_call: TRBJ1-3; d_call: NA; v_call: TRBV12-5; cdr3_aa: CASATEANTIYF; cdr3_nt: TGTGCTAGTGCCACCGAGGCAAACACCATATATTTT
clone_size: NA; j_call: TRBJ2-5; d_call: TRBD2; v_call: TRBV5-1; cdr3_aa: CASSLGGGETQYF; cdr3_nt: TGCGCCAGCAGCTTAGGCGGGGGGGAGACCCAGTACTTC
clone_size: NA; j_call: TRBJ2-2; d_call: NA; v_call: TRBV5-1; cdr3_aa: CASSLGQNTGELFF; cdr3_nt: TGCGCCAGCAGCTTGGGACAAAACACCGGGGAGCTGTTTTTT
clone_size: NA; j_call: TRBJ2-5; d_call: NA; v_call: TRBV28; cdr3_aa: CASSLDREETQYF; cdr3_nt: TGTGCCAGCAGTTTAGACCGGGAAGAGACCCAGTACTTC
clone_size: NA; j_call: TRBJ2-6; d_call: NA; v_call: TRBV5-4; cdr3_aa: CASSFGDSSGANVLTF; cdr3_nt: TGTGCCAGCAGCTTCGGCGACAGCTCTGGGGCCAACGTCCTGACTTTC
clone_size: NA; j_call: TRBJ1-4; d_call: TRBD1; v_call: TRBV27; cdr3_aa: CASSHRGPEKLFF; cdr3_nt: TGTGCCAGCAGTCACAGGGGGCCTGAAAAACTGTTTTTT
clone_size: once; j_call: TRBJ1-2; d_call: NA; v_call: TRBV18; cdr3_aa: CASSPGYRSYGYTF; cdr3_nt: TGTGCCAGCTCACCAGGGTACAGATCCTATGGCTACACCTTC
clone_size: NA; j_call: TRBJ2-1; d_call: NA; v_call: TRBV7-8; cdr3_aa: CASSYTPWVGDIESNEQFF; cdr3_nt: TGTGCCAGCAGCTATACCCCGTGGGTGGGAGACATCGAAAGCAATGAGCAGTTCTTC
clone_size: NA; j_call: TRBJ1-1; d_call: NA; v_call: TRBV5-1; cdr3_aa: CASSLSRGSMNTEAFF; cdr3_nt: TGCGCCAGCAGCTTGTCAAGGGGCTCAATGAACACTGAAGCTTTCTTT
clone_size: once; j_call: TRBJ1-6; d_call: NA; v_call: TRBV2; cdr3_aa: CASKNSNSPLHF; cdr3_nt: TGTGCCAGCAAAAACAGTAATTCACCCCTCCACTTT
clone_size: NA; j_call: TRBJ2-3; d_call: NA; v_call: TRBV5-1; cdr3_aa: CASSGTGSTDTQYF; cdr3_nt: TGCGCCAGCAGCGGTACCGGGAGCACAGATACGCAGTATTTT
clone_size: NA; j_call: TRBJ2-3; d_call: TRBD2; v_call: TRBV19; cdr3_aa: CASSTWTSGRTDTQYF; cdr3_nt: TGTGCCAGTAGTACCTGGACTAGCGGGAGAACAGATACGCAGTATTTT
clone_size: NA; j_call: TRBJ2-1; d_call: NA; v_call: TRBV7-3; cdr3_aa: CASSLSGYEQFF; cdr3_nt: TGTGCCAGCAGCTTATCAGGGTATGAGCAGTTCTTC
clone_size: NA; j_call: TRBJ2-7; d_call: NA; v_call: TRBV18; cdr3_aa: CASSGPDRAYEQYF; cdr3_nt: TGTGCCAGCTCAGGCCCTGACAGAGCCTACGAGCAGTACTTC
clone_size: NA; j_call: TRBJ2-7; d_call: NA; v_call: TRBV6-5; cdr3_aa: CASKGNEDEQYF; cdr3_nt: TGTGCCAGCAAGGGAAACGAGGACGAGCAGTACTTC
clone_size: NA; j_call: TRBJ1-2; d_call: TRBD1; v_call: TRBV18; cdr3_aa: CASSPLPGQGRVYGYTF; cdr3_nt: TGTGCCAGCTCACCCCTACCGGGACAGGGTAGGGTGTACGGCTACACCTTC
clone_size: NA; j_call: TRBJ2-1; d_call: TRBD2; v_call: TRBV6-2/TRBV6-3; cdr3_aa: CASTPRLARDNEQFF; cdr3_nt: TGTGCCAGCACCCCAAGACTAGCGCGCGACAATGAGCAGTTCTTC
clone_size: NA; j_call: TRBJ2-1; d_call: NA; v_call: TRBV5-1; cdr3_aa: CASSLGDYNEQFF; cdr3_nt: TGCGCCAGCAGCTTGGGGGATTACAATGAGCAGTTCTTC
clone_size: NA; j_call: TRBJ1-4; d_call: NA; v_call: TRBV28; cdr3_aa: CASNGQHEKLFF; cdr3_nt: TGTGCCAGCAACGGACAGCATGAAAAACTGTTTTTT